The entry below describes one TCR beta chain. No antigen is known for it. No per-base quality is available; no much larger clone lies one base away. TCRbeta CDR3 regions were amplified from genomic DNA using the immunoSEQ Assay, a bias-controlled multiplex PCR. The source study handled its data this way. Nucleated cell counts per sample were estimated from amplification of reference gene primers within the assay. To quantify the absolute abundance of each unique TCRbeta CDR3 rearrangement, sequence reads were collapsed and filtered. For each sample, productive Simpson clonality was calculated as the square root of Simpson's diversity index across productive rearrangements. TCRdb holds this immuneACCESS table with in-frame rearrangements only. Some clones are missing; in checked studies, unresolved V genes explain under half, and the rest has no known cause. For V, J and clone size, that table is used; D and trimming come from the DNA. This sample comprises approximately 160,000 clones, under 85% of them detected only once. Roughly 2.8% of the sample rests with the top ten.

V gives up 5 bases and J gives up 6 bases, and the segment between their germline ends measures 12 bases. CDR3 length: 13 amino acids, cysteine to phenylalanine. Solely the CDR3 DNA is kept, with 39 bases framed from the first base. CDR1 and CDR2 are read off the germline V gene as SGHDN and FVKESK. This entry comes from a study of blood T cell repertoires in COVID-19 (dated by TCRdb to about 2020). At the level of the whole study: Collaborator samples came from the United States, Italy and Spain and covered acute and convalescent phases of COVID-19. Where available, HLA class I and class II types were obtained from metadata supplied by the sample provider rather than from assay-based typing. The prospective study material was composed of cDNA or gDNA derived from T cells, B-cell-depleted T cells, or PBMCs. The samples were drawn from two sources: the first 160 participants of the ongoing ImmuneRACE study, and over 950 subjects contributed by 6 global collaborators. A de-identified subject ID, COVID-19 status, age in years and sex were almost always included in the sample metadata. Subjects who had been exposed to COVID-19, were actively infected with it, or had recovered from it provided the deeply sampled blood TCRbeta repertoires that made up the dataset. The repertoires were made available in a free public database intended to serve as a resource for research on the immune response to SARS-CoV-2. Summary of the overall study and its limitations: Clinical and demographic metadata were provided uncurated, with the amount varying by source and participant.

Each collaborating institution followed its own protocols to collect whole blood in K2EDTA tubes. For TCRbeta analysis, collaborators shipped samples in one of three forms: frozen whole blood, isolated PBMCs, or DNA extracted from either of those sample types. Source material: peripheral blood. This chain is built from TRBV14 and TRBJ2-3, and the D gene may be TRBD2, 6 bases matching. This clonotype originated in a man in his 70s with acute or convalescent COVID-19. The DNA reads as follows: TGTGCCAGCAGCTCGGGACTCGGGGATACGCAGTATTTT. This is translated as CASSSGLGDTQYF.